The rows below give T cell receptor beta chains drawn from one sample of a study of blood T cell repertoires in COVID-19. Some clones are missing from TCRdb's copy, which holds only in-frame ones; the method was immunoSEQ multiplex PCR. The sample consists of about 50,000 clones, over 85% of them appearing once. Sequenced material: peripheral blood. The receptors originated from a human donor in a cohort sampled during active COVID-19. Each CDR3 is given with its conserved first and last residue.

TRBV5-1	TRBJ2-7	CASSADREQGEQYF
TRBV7-9	TRBJ2-7	CASSPTSTDEQYF
TRBV5-1	TRBJ2-5	CASSLVQGTPQETQYF
TRBV11-2	TRBJ1-1	CASSLGSTVNTEAFF
TRBV28	TRBJ1-1	CASSSYRGWTEAFF
TRBV14	TRBJ2-5	CASAASQETQYF
TRBV7-9	TRBJ2-7	CASSATGAARYEQYF
TRBV7-6	TRBJ2-3	CASSLLGTGGALSSTDTQYF
TRBV5-4	TRBJ2-7	CASSSRDTYEQYF
TRBV13	TRBJ1-1	CASSLGFTGSTEAFF
TRBV18	TRBJ2-7	CASSRGTSDSYEQYF
TRBV7-8	TRBJ2-5	CASSLGAGKETQYF
TRBV7-9	TRBJ2-5	CASSLPQVLAGETQYF
TRBV4-1	TRBJ1-3	CASSQVRNSGNTIYF
TRBV12-3/TRBV12-4	TRBJ1-1	CASSSTGDTEAFF
TRBV19	TRBJ2-7	CASSIVEGNEQYF
TRBV11-3	TRBJ2-5	CASSLVGGQETQYF
TRBV20-1	TRBJ2-5	CSAREGTQYF
TRBV6-1	TRBJ2-1	CASSERDNNEQFF
TRBV7-9	TRBJ1-1	CASSPHREHWAFF
TRBV9	TRBJ2-1	CASSVGGLAGGPPDQFF
TRBV11-3	TRBJ1-6	CASSRAPGAYNSPLHF
TRBV28	TRBJ2-3	CASSRTGEADTQYF
TRBV7-7	TRBJ2-5	CASSNPGLADHQETQYF
TRBV19	TRBJ2-7	CASSTTPSGSSYEQYF
TRBV19	TRBJ2-1	CASSIDAGGLVNEQFF